The present entry profiles one TCR beta chain with its context. The antigen remains undetermined. Researchers took RNA transcripts and amplified the TCR beta CDR3 regions from them. A first-round RT-PCR of the TCR CDR3 used the HTBI primer set. TCRdb processed the multiplex PCR reads anew with MiXCR; each CDR3 protein has one entry. Counted here are 450,000 to 700,000 distinct CDR3 sequences, around 45% occurring once; the ten biggest clones make up under 20%. Diagnoses rested on clinical symptoms, serum thyroxine and TRAb, thyroid ultrasound and orbital computed tomography. Germline values: CDR1 DFQATT, CDR2 SNEGSKA (reference sequence). Trimming took off 3 bases at V and 1 base at J, with 13 bases between the two ends. This CDR3 contains 15 residues. The sample originates from a study of T cells in Graves' hyperthyroidism and ophthalmopathy. Findings of the study overall: For ophthalmopathy, model prediction preceded onset by a median 6.5 months. Most clonotypes that expanded in the thyroid above 0.001 also showed up in blood.

The TCR originated in an adult woman with Graves' disease, either hyperthyroidism or ophthalmopathy (not recorded which). Input material: peripheral blood or thyroid tissue (not recorded which). The chain combines TRBV20-1 with TRBJ1-5; D is unresolved. CDR3 coding DNA: TGCAGTGCTAGTAGTGGGGTCGGAAGCAATCAGCCCCAGCATTTT. It yields the protein CSASSGVGSNQPQHF.